Sequencing of this T cell receptor (beta chain) was carried out in a study of cytomegalovirus exposure and HLA in healthy donors. Regarding this clone: A read error may produce the germline difference seen at one junction end.

The PCR contained 60 Vbeta and 13 Jbeta primers. Repertoires were generated with immunoSEQ multiplex PCR, while TCRdb's copy carries only in-frame clones and drops some. The table lists approximately 160,000 clones, around 79% of them singletons. The CDR3 length is 16 residues. Looked up from germline, CDR1 is MNHNS and CDR2 is SASEGT. The sequence came from a male donor in good health and CMV-seronegative. J is TRBJ2-2 and V is TRBV6-1; D is perhaps TRBD2 (5 bases). Sequences were obtained from PBMCs. The CDR3 DNA sequence: TGTGCCAGCAGAGAAGGAGGAGACTCTTACACCGGGGAGCTGTTTTTT. Protein sequence: CASREGGDSYTGELFF.